The 17 T cell receptor gamma chains in this list originate from one sample, sequenced in a study of γδ T cells in repeated Plasmodium falciparum infection. TCRdb reran clone calling via CATT on the multiplex PCR reads. This sample has 25,000 to 35,000 gamma-chain clones, with 1.4% found just once. Gammadelta T cells were flow-sorted from PBMC into Vgamma9/Vdelta2+ and Vdelta2-negative populations for bulk analysis. Sequenced sample: gamma-delta T cells from blood. The receptors originated from a pool of human donors (malaria-infected and uninfected, not separated).

In its sample, this clone was seen a few times. This likely traces to a read error, being one base from a far larger clone. The CDR3 reads CALWEPRNYYKKLF. Here the CDR3 DNA reads TGTGCCCTGTGGGAGCCGCGAAATTATTATAAGAAACTCTTT. The rearrangement links TRGV9 to TRGJ1 or TRGJ2. No J segment appears in TCRdb, so it was assigned here by matching the sequence to germline. CDR1 and CDR2 (germline): GITISATS, ISYDGTV (reference sequence). The CDR3 runs 14 residues.

A few counts support this clone. This probably arose from a read error, given a far larger clone one base away. Within the sample, other DNA sequences also encode this same CDR3. The gene calls are TRGV9 and TRGJP. The J gene comes from matching the DNA to germline here; TCRdb lacks it. The CDR3 has 17 amino acids. From germline, CDR1 is GITISATS and CDR2 ISYDGTV (reference sequence). CDR3 region: CALWEVLGELGKKIKVF. CDR3 DNA: TGTGCTTTGTGGGAGGTGTTAGGTGAGTTGGGCAAAAAAATCAAGGTATTT.

This clone was detected a few times. A far more abundant clone sits one base away, making this likely a read error. Within the sample, other DNA sequences also encode this same CDR3. This chain uses TRGV3 with TRGJ1 or TRGJ2. The J gene, left out of TCRdb, was set here by checking the DNA against germline. Looked up from germline, CDR1 is VTNTFY and CDR2 is YDVSTARD (reference sequence). The CDR3 is 14 amino acids. The CDR3 loop reads CATWDSLYYYKKLF. The DNA of the CDR3 is TGTGCCACCTGGGACAGCCTTTATTACTATAAGAAACTCTTT.

A few counts support this clone. One base separates it from a far larger clone, so it is likely a read error. No DNA is shown, since the ends of the CDR3 on it are uncertain; the CDR3 is the one TCRdb lists. With the J gene uncalled, the V gene is TRGV3. Germline CDR1 reads VTNTFY; CDR2 reads YDVSTARD (reference sequence). The CDR3 is 35 amino acids in total, end residues counted. This chain's CDR3 is CATWDRPQGEFIIRNSLAVEQHLLSQVSIGRIQYF.

Here the V gene is TRGV2, but the J gene went uncalled. This CDR3 contains 14 residues. Germline-derived CDR1 and CDR2 are EGSNGY and YDSYNSKV. The CDR3 sequence is CATWDGRLVYKRLF. In DNA, the CDR3 is TGTGCCACCTGGGACGGACGACTCGTTTATAAGAGACTCTTT.

Details on this clone: Translating this DNA gives a protein that differs at residues 3 and 14 from the TCRdb one, which belongs to a much larger clone; a read error is likely, and the protein shown is this translation. The chain joins TRGV9 to TRGJP. TCRdb offers no J gene call, so here the DNA was matched to germline to obtain one. This CDR3 has 18 residues. Germline values: CDR1 GITISATS, CDR2 ISYDGTV (reference sequence). DNA for the CDR3: TGTGCCATGTGGGAGGTGCAGCGGCAAGAGTTGGGCAAAAGAATCAAGGTATTT. As protein: CAMWEVQRQELGKRIKVF.

This clone occurred a few times. The protein TCRdb lists belongs to a much larger clone and differs from this DNA's translation at residue 14, which points to a read error; the protein shown is made from the DNA. The chain links TRGV2 to TRGJP1. Germline V gives CDR1 EGSNGY, CDR2 YDSYNSKV. This CDR3 is 17 amino acids long. In DNA, the CDR3 is TGTGCCACCTGGGACGGGCCGAAGTTGGAGACTGGTTGGTCCAAGATATTT. It is translated as CATWDGPKLETGWSKIF.

This clone was counted only a few times. For this DNA, TCRdb reports the protein of a much larger clone, which diverges at residue 5, most likely from a read error; the protein presented here is translated directly from the DNA. This chain connects TRGV9 to TRGJ1 or TRGJ2. TCRdb does not report a J gene; here it was assigned by matching the DNA to germline references. CDR3 length equals 13 residues. The V and J ends lost 5 bases and 5 bases, in that order; junction bases with no gene match: 9. Germline V gene lookup returns CDR1 GITISATS and CDR2 ISYDGTV (reference sequence). DNA of the CDR3: TGTGCCTTGTGGGTGGTACTTCATTATAAGAAACTCTTT. It is translated as CALWVVLHYKKLF.

Turning to this clone: The amino acid sequence in TCRdb belongs to a much larger clone and departs from this DNA's translation at residue 5, likely a sequencing read error; the sequence shown is translated from the DNA. V gene assignment gives TRGV2, but the J gene was left uncalled. The CDR3 spans 14 residues. Germline CDR1 is EGSNGY and CDR2 is YDSYNSKV. The CDR3 spells CATWGAYVKGFQLF. The CDR3 nucleotides are TGTGCCACCTGGGGCGCATACGTTAAAGGCTTTCAGCTCTTT.

This clone was seen repeatedly, ten times or more. TCRdb's entry gives the protein of a much larger clone, which mismatches this DNA's translation at residue 11, likely from a read error; the protein reported here is translated from the DNA. The chain couples TRGV9 to TRGJP1. The J gene comes from matching the DNA to germline here; TCRdb lacks it. Germline CDR1 is GITISATS and CDR2 is ISYDGTV (reference sequence). The length of the CDR3 is 14 residues. The CDR3 coding sequence is TGTGCCTTGTGGGAGGTTGTAGAGAGTTGGTCCAAGATATTT. Translating gives CALWEVVESWSKIF.

As concerns this clone: A far larger clone differs by one base, so this is likely a read error. The V gene reported is TRGV4; the J gene is uncalled. The CDR3 has 11 amino acids. Germline CDR1 is EGSTGY and CDR2 is YDSYTSSV. CDR3 coding DNA: TGTGCCACCTGGGTCCGTTATAAGAAGCTCTTT. Translation: CATWVRYKKLF.

This clone has only a few counts. A much larger clone is a single base away; this may be a read error. This chain links TRGV4 with TRGJ1 or TRGJ2. Germline loops: CDR1 EGSTGY, CDR2 YDSYTSSV. This CDR3 has 13 residues. The CDR3 is CAPWDNREDKKLF. In DNA, the CDR3 is TGTGCCCCCTGGGATAATCGGGAAGATAAGAAACTCTTT.

This clone was seen many times. The protein held in TCRdb is that of a much larger clone and does not match this DNA's translation at residue 5, likely because of a read error; the protein shown is translated from the DNA. CDR3 bases: TGTGCCTTGTGGGGGGTCATGCAAGAGTTGGGCAAAAAAATCAAGGTATTT. This translates into CALWGVMQELGKKIKVF. This rearrangement joins TRGV9 to TRGJP. TCRdb gives no J gene; it was assigned here by matching the DNA to germline. With V trimmed by 5 bases and J by 3 bases, 7 bases remained unmatched. Germline values: CDR1 GITISATS, CDR2 ISYDGTV (reference sequence). The CDR3 covers 17 residues.

Worth noting for this clone: The protein in TCRdb stems from a much larger clone and differs at residue 2 from this DNA's translation, likely a read error; here the protein is translated from the DNA. This sequence joins TRGV9 and TRGJ1 or TRGJ2. No J segment appears in TCRdb, so it was assigned here by matching the sequence to germline. Germline V CDR1 and CDR2: GITISATS, ISYDGTV (reference sequence). The CDR3 covers 13 residues. CDR3 residues: CTLWEIFYYKKLF. The CDR3 DNA sequence: TGTACCTTGTGGGAGATTTTTTATTATAAGAAACTCTTT.

This clone was detected many times. TCRdb lists the protein of a much larger clone for this DNA, which differs at residue 9, so this is likely a read error; the protein given here is translated from the DNA itself. The V and J genes are TRGV9 and TRGJP. Germline-derived CDR1 and CDR2 are GITISATS and ISYDGTV (reference sequence). CDR3 length equals 17 residues. Here the CDR3 reads CALWEVPQGLGKKIKVF. CDR3 in DNA: TGTGCCTTGTGGGAGGTCCCGCAAGGGTTGGGCAAAAAAATCAAGGTATTT.

Turning to this clone: The protein recorded in TCRdb matches a much larger clone and deviates from this DNA's translation at residue 11, suggesting a read error; the protein here is obtained by translating the DNA. The chain uses TRGV5 and TRGJ1 or TRGJ2. The CDR3 extends over 13 amino acids. From germline, CDR1 is VINAFY and CDR2 YDVSNSKD. CDR3 DNA sequence: TGTGCCACCTGGGACAGGGACGAATATAAGGAACTCTTT. It codes for CATWDRDEYKELF.

Of note for this clone: A read error likely explains this, since a far larger clone differs by one base. Within the sample, other DNA sequences also encode this same CDR3. No J gene was named, though the V gene is TRGV4. The germline V gene encodes CDR1 EGSTGY and CDR2 YDSYTSSV. There are 11 residues in the CDR3. Here the CDR3 DNA reads TGTGCCACCTGGGATCCGGATAAGAAGCTCTTT. Protein product: CATWDPDKKLF.